The 28 T cell receptor beta chains in this list originate from one sample, sequenced in a study of T cell repertoires in cytomegalovirus infection. These TCRs' antigens remain unknown. MiXCR, applied by TCRdb to the reads, yields one record per CDR3 protein. The sample lists fewer than 850,000 distinct CDR3 sequences, almost 30% occurring once. The material was cultured CD8+ T cells from PBMCs, obtained from culture after CMV antigen stimulation. All receptors derive from a human donor in good health (CMV status not recorded). Some clones in this sample may be carry-over from other donors' samples.

This clonotype turned up a few times. CDR3 in amino acids: CASRGAGSYEKLFF. CDR3 DNA sequence: TGTGCCAGCCGTGGGGCAGGGAGTTATGAAAAACTGTTTTTT. This sequence joins TRBV7-9 and TRBJ1-4; D is possibly TRBD1 (5 bases). The germline gives CDR1 SEHNR, CDR2 FQNEAQ (reference sequence). The CDR3 is made up of 14 amino acids. V lost 8 bases to trimming and J lost 6 bases, with 16 bases between them.

This clonotype was seen more than once but under ten times. The rearrangement joins TRBV11-1 to TRBJ2-3; TRBD2 matches 7 bases. CDR1 and CDR2 (germline): SGHAT, FQDESV (reference sequence). This CDR3 contains 16 residues. Losses at the gene ends were 2 bases for V and 2 bases for J; bases not matched to a gene: 7. CDR3 loop: CASSLFERGVTDTQYF. The CDR3 DNA reads as TGTGCCAGCAGCTTATTCGAGCGGGGAGTCACAGATACGCAGTATTTT. Supplemented by reference TRBV11-1 and TRBJ2-3, the full variable domain reads EAEVAQSPRYKITEKSQAVAFWCDPISGHATLYWYRQILGQGPELLVQFQDESVVDDSQLPKDRFSAERLKGVDSTLKIQPAELGDSAMYLCASSLFERGVTDTQYFGPGTRLTVL.

The V call is TRBV12-3 or TRBV12-4, the J call TRBJ1-1; D might be TRBD1 (6 bases). The ends were cut back, 4 bases at V and 0 bases at J, with 9 bases in the middle. The CDR3 loop spans 14 amino acids. DNA for the CDR3: TGTGCCAGCAGTTCGACAGGCGTGAACACTGAAGCTTTCTTT. The encoded protein is CASSSTGVNTEAFF.

The V and J genes are TRBV18 and TRBJ2-5; the D gene is possibly TRBD1 (6 bases). The V end lost 3 bases, the J end lost 2 bases, and 13 bases lay between the germline ends. This CDR3 region has 15 residues. CDR1 is KGHSH and CDR2 is LQKENI in the germline V gene. CDR3 coding DNA: TGTGCCAGCTCACCCTCCGTACAGGGACAAGAGACCCAGTACTTC. Translating gives CASSPSVQGQETQYF.

The chain is built from TRBV6-2 or TRBV6-3 and TRBJ1-5; D not resolved. This CDR3 is 15 amino acids long. V was pared by 4 bases and J by 1 base, with 11 bases between. Germline CDR1 is MNHEY and CDR2 is SVGEGT. As DNA, the CDR3 is TGTGCCAGCAGTTGGGGAACAGTGAGCAATCAGCCCCAGCATTTT. Protein: CASSWGTVSNQPQHF.

This clonotype has only a few counts. This chain uses TRBV27 with TRBJ2-5; D is uncertain. The CDR3 runs 13 residues. V lost 2 bases, J lost 5 bases, and 9 bases lay in between. Looked up from germline, CDR1 is MNHEY and CDR2 is SMNVEV (reference sequence). CDR3 nucleotides: TGTGCCAGCAGTTTAATACCCCTTGAGACCCAGTACTTC. This codes for CASSLIPLETQYF.

This clonotype was detected only a few times. The chain is built from TRBV6-5 and TRBJ2-7; TRBD1 might be the D (5 bases). Germline V gene lookup returns CDR1 MNHEY and CDR2 SVGAGI. The CDR3 is 15 residues long. V lost 0 bases and J lost 3, with 12 bases in between. The CDR3 sequence is CASSYSLGAGYEQYF. DNA for the CDR3: TGTGCCAGCAGTTACTCACTTGGGGCAGGCTACGAGCAGTACTTC.

This clonotype appeared a single time. The chain uses TRBV28 and TRBJ1-6, with D perhaps matching TRBD1 (5 bases). The CDR3 totals 17 residues. Germline V gives CDR1 MDHEN, CDR2 SYDVKM. Deletions cut 3 bases from V and 0 bases from J, with 12 bases between. CDR3 region: CASSLRQSSSYNSPLHF. CDR3 in DNA: TGTGCCAGCAGTTTGCGACAGAGTAGCTCCTATAATTCACCCCTCCACTTT. Based on the CDR3 plus reference TRBV28 and TRBJ1-6, the full variable domain is DVKVTQSSRYLVKRTGEKVFLECVQDMDHENMFWYRQDPGLGLRLIYFSYDVKMKEKGDIPEGYSVSREKKERFSLILESASTNQTSMYLCASSLRQSSSYNSPLHFGNGTRLTVT.

This clonotype was detected only a few times. J is TRBJ1-3 and V is TRBV6-6; the D gene is possibly TRBD1 (5 bases). V was cut by 6 bases and J by 4 bases, with 13 bases left in between. This CDR3 spans 14 amino acids. The germline CDR1 and CDR2 sequences are MNHNY and SVGAGI (reference sequence). The CDR3, as DNA: TGTGCCAGCAGAGAGAGGGGTGTCGGAAACACCATATATTTT. Its translation is CASRERGVGNTIYF.

This chain joins TRBV7-8 and TRBJ1-5; D gene unclear. CDR1 is SGHVS, CDR2 FQNEAQ, per germline. This CDR3 has 14 amino acids. V was pared by 5 bases and J by 5 bases, with 13 bases between. The CDR3 DNA sequence: TGTGCCAGCAGCCCCTCAGCGGTACATCAGCCCCAGCATTTT. It encodes CASSPSAVHQPQHF.

This clonotype has more than one count but fewer than ten. The chain recombines TRBV5-1 with TRBJ2-1, with D tentatively TRBD1 or TRBD2 (5 bases each). Germline loops: CDR1 SGHRS, CDR2 YFSETQ. This CDR3 region has 14 residues. V was pared by 0 bases and J by 12 bases, with 16 bases between. CDR3 nucleotides: TGCGCCAGCAGCTTGGCTGGGACCCAGGGAGTGCAGTTCTTC. This encodes CASSLAGTQGVQFF. Full variable domain (remainder filled in from reference TRBV5-1 and TRBJ2-1): KAGVTQTPRYLIKTRGQQVTLSCSPISGHRSVSWYQQTPGQGLQFLFEYFSETQRNKGNFPGRFSGRQFSNSRSEMNVSTLELGDSALYLCASSLAGTQGVQFFGPGTRLTVL.

The chain uses TRBV6-2 or TRBV6-3 and TRBJ1-6; a possible D gene is TRBD1 (5 bases). The CDR3 has 13 amino acids. V lost 7 bases and J lost 8, with 12 bases in between. Per germline, CDR1 MNHEY and CDR2 SVGEGT. The CDR3: CASTLDTYSPLHF. CDR3 coding DNA: TGTGCCAGCACTCTGGACACCTATTCACCCCTCCACTTT.

The chain couples TRBV7-9 to TRBJ2-1; possible D gene TRBD1, 5 bases. The V gene's germline CDR1 is SEHNR and CDR2 FQNEAQ (reference sequence). V was cut by 5 bases and J by 7 bases, with 15 bases left in between. The CDR3 sequence is 14 residues long. The CDR3 DNA follows: TGTGCCAGCAGCCCTAGGACAACATGGAATGAGCAGTTCTTC. Amino acid sequence: CASSPRTTWNEQFF.

This clonotype was detected a few times. The V and J genes are TRBV7-9 and TRBJ1-2; D may be TRBD1 (6 bases). CDR3 length equals 14 residues. Germline assignment: CDR1 SEHNR and CDR2 FQNEAQ (reference sequence). V lost 10 bases, J lost 0 bases, and 15 bases lay in between. The CDR3 DNA is TGTGCCACCCTGGGGGGGGGCCCTAACTATGGCTACACCTTC. It codes for CATLGGGPNYGYTF. The whole variable domain, remainder taken from reference TRBV7-9 and TRBJ1-2, is DTGVSQNPRHKITKRGQNVTFRCDPISEHNRLYWYRQTLGQGPEFLTYFQNEAQLEKSRLLSDRFSAERPKGSFSTLEIQRTEQGDSAMYLCATLGGGPNYGYTFGSGTRLTVV.

This clonotype has just a few counts. J is TRBJ1-5 and V is TRBV7-3; TRBD1 aligns across 7 bases. J gave up 2 bases and V 1 base, and 2 bases lay outside the gene matches. The CDR3 consists of 15 residues. CDR1 and CDR2 from the germline V gene are SGHTA and FQGTGA. In DNA form, the CDR3 reads TGTGCCAGCAGCTTAAGAGGGGGCCGCAATCAGCCCCAGCATTTT. It codes for CASSLRGGRNQPQHF.

The chain recombines TRBV10-3 with TRBJ1-6; D uncertain. The germline V gene has CDR1 ENHRY and CDR2 SYGVKD. The CDR3 runs 14 residues. The V end lost 7 bases, the J end lost 9 bases, and 16 bases lay between the germline ends. DNA for the CDR3: TGTGCCATCAAGATAGGGATAGATGGTTCACCCCTCCACTTT. Its protein is CAIKIGIDGSPLHF.

The rearrangement links TRBV27 to TRBJ1-1; D gene ambiguous. V was pared by 3 bases and J by 0 bases, with 11 bases between. The CDR3 has 15 residues. The germline V gene encodes CDR1 MNHEY and CDR2 SMNVEV (reference sequence). The DNA for the CDR3 is TGTGCCAGCAGTTTGTCCTCTCTAGTGAACACTGAAGCTTTCTTT. Translated: CASSLSSLVNTEAFF.

This clonotype was observed a few times. V is TRBV7-9 and J is TRBJ1-1, with 7 bases identical to TRBD1. The V gene end was trimmed by 5 bases and the J gene end by 6 bases; junction bases not matched to a gene: 9. Germline V lookup: CDR1 SEHNR, CDR2 FQNEAQ (reference sequence). The CDR3 length is 14 residues. The CDR3 DNA reads as TGTGCCAGCAGCCCAGGGGGGTTGAGACCTGAAGCTTTCTTT. It is translated as CASSPGGLRPEAFF.

The rearrangement uses TRBV25-1 and TRBJ1-1; a possible D gene is TRBD1 (5 bases). V was clipped by 3 bases and J by 2 bases, with 10 bases between them. Germline CDR1 is MGHDK and CDR2 is SYGVNS. The CDR3 contains 14 residues. The CDR3: CASSELTENTEAFF. The CDR3 DNA reads as TGTGCCAGCAGTGAGCTGACAGAAAACACTGAAGCTTTCTTT.

CDR3 nucleotides: TGTGCCAGCATCCCAGGGGGGGGGCCATGGAATGAGCAGTTCTTC. Translating it yields CASIPGGGPWNEQFF. The gene calls are TRBV6-5 and TRBJ2-1, with D possibly being TRBD1 or TRBD2 (7 bases each). Germline-derived CDR1 and CDR2 are MNHEY and SVGAGI. This CDR3 comprises 15 residues. V shed 7 bases and J shed 7 bases, with 20 bases lying between them.

V gene TRBV7-6 combines with J gene TRBJ2-3, with D maybe TRBD1 (6 bases). Trimming shortened V by 1 base and J by 5 bases, and 13 bases separated the two germline ends. Germline values: CDR1 SGHVS, CDR2 FNYEAQ. The length of the CDR3 is 15 residues. CDR3 amino acids: CASSLVGQFGDTQYF. Written as DNA, the CDR3 is TGTGCCAGCAGCTTAGTTGGACAGTTTGGAGATACGCAGTATTTT.

The chain couples TRBV27 to TRBJ1-1; D unresolved. This CDR3 spans 11 amino acids. In germline, CDR1 is MNHEY, CDR2 SMNVEV (reference sequence). V shed 7 bases and J shed 2 bases, with 5 bases lying between them. CDR3 amino acids: CASNNNTEAFF. The CDR3 DNA reads as TGTGCCAGCAATAACAACACTGAAGCTTTCTTT.

This clonotype turned up a few times. DNA for the CDR3: TGTGCCAGCAGCCCCGGGGAAGGCCACTACGAGCAGTACGTC. Amino acids: CASSPGEGHYEQYV. The V and J genes are TRBV7-8 and TRBJ2-7, with D possibly matching TRBD2 (5 bases). Trimming took 5 bases from V and 3 from J, leaving 14 bases between them. The CDR3 runs to 14 residues. The germline V gene has CDR1 SGHVS and CDR2 FQNEAQ.

The chain recombines TRBV4-3 with TRBJ1-2; D is undetermined. Germline loops: CDR1 LGHNA, CDR2 YSLEER. This CDR3 is built from 17 residues. V lost 1 base to trimming and J lost 0 bases, with 15 bases between them. The chain's CDR3 is CASSQVGYQEPNYGYTF. The CDR3 coding sequence is TGCGCCAGCAGCCAAGTTGGGTACCAGGAACCTAACTATGGCTACACCTTC.

This rearrangement joins TRBV5-1 to TRBJ2-7; TRBD1 agrees at 9 bases. The CDR3 runs to 14 residues. The germline V gene has CDR1 SGHRS and CDR2 YFSETQ. The V gene end was trimmed by 5 bases and the J gene end by 1 base; junction bases not matched to a gene: 4. In nucleotides, the CDR3 is TGCGCCAGCAGGCCGGACAGGGGTTCCTACGAGCAGTACGTC. The encoded protein is CASRPDRGSYEQYV.

This clonotype came up a few times. The rearrangement links TRBV4-1 to TRBJ1-5; the D gene is possibly TRBD1 (6 bases). V gave up 4 bases and J gave up 0 bases, with 25 bases separating them. The CDR3 is made up of 20 amino acids. The germline CDR1 and CDR2 sequences are MGHRA and YSYEKL. CDR3 in DNA: TGCGCCAGCAGCCTTAAGTTCTCGGGACACCTGAACCCTAGCAATCAGCCCCAGCATTTT. Translation gives CASSLKFSGHLNPSNQPQHF.

This clonotype was observed many times. V and J are TRBV7-9 and TRBJ1-3, with 7 bases fitting TRBD1. The CDR3 spans 17 residues. The V gene end was trimmed by 2 bases and the J gene end by 4 bases; junction bases not matched to a gene: 11. Germline values: CDR1 SEHNR, CDR2 FQNEAQ (reference sequence). The CDR3 nucleotides are TGTGCCAGCAGCTTATGGCGGAAGGGGGCGCAGGGAAACACCATATATTTT. Residues: CASSLWRKGAQGNTIYF.

This clonotype has ten or more counts. This chain uses TRBV7-2 with TRBJ2-1; possible D gene TRBD2, 5 bases. V was shortened by 5 bases and J by 10 bases, with 12 bases between the two germline ends. The CDR3 sequence is 12 residues long. Germline CDR1 and CDR2: SGHTA and FQGNSA. CDR3 coding DNA: TGTGCCAGCAGCCCACCAGGCGGGGAGCAGTTCTTC. Its translation is CASSPPGGEQFF.